The entry that follows covers one T cell receptor beta chain sequence. Its antigen is currently unknown. This specimen belongs to a study of T cell responses to AZD1222 COVID-19 vaccine. Whole-study findings and limits: Spike-specific TCR breadth and depth both grew after two AZD1222 doses. Only 5 or 6 AZD1222 recipients tested seropositive at baseline. Reports say nearly half of spike-specific TCRs go after unmutated variant regions. Donors were largely white British and mainly female; clonal diversity was possibly underestimated.

Only in-frame clones appear in the TCRdb table, and some are missing; sequencing was by immunoSEQ multiplex PCR. This table has fewer than 130,000 clones, about 95% appearing once. Trimming took 5 bases from V and 5 from J, leaving 12 bases between them. Germline CDR1 MNHEY, CDR2 SVGAGI. CDR3 length: 13 amino acids. The rearrangement uses TRBV6-5 and TRBJ1-2; no clear D. This receptor was obtained from an adult who received the AZD1222 COVID-19 vaccine. Sequencing was performed on peripheral blood, taken 28 days after the second AZD1222 dose. CDR3: CASSPLGWYGYTF. The CDR3 DNA reads TGTGCCAGCAGTCCACTGGGTTGGTATGGCTACACCTTC.